These 26 T cell receptor beta chains share one sample of origin, sequenced in a study of shared clonotypes between healthy human individuals. Assay: immunoSEQ multiplex PCR; the TCRdb copy retains only in-frame clones and omits some. Found here are about 1.9 million clones, approximately 92% of them singletons; the top ten hold 1.5% to 2%. CD45RO-negative, CCR7-positively selected cells formed the naive CD8 fraction, excluding terminally differentiated effector memory CD45RA+ cells. Material: naive CD8+ T cells from PBMCs. The source is a man aged 18 to 29 in good health. Some clones in this sample may be carry-over from other donors' samples.

The CDR3 protein is CASSAPKGRVASGANVLTF. For the CDR3, the DNA is TGTGCCAGCAGCGCACCCAAGGGGCGGGTGGCCTCTGGGGCCAACGTCCTGACTTTC. This rearrangement joins TRBV9 to TRBJ2-6; D possibly matches TRBD1 or TRBD2 (5 bases each). CDR1 and CDR2 from the germline V gene are SGDLS and YYNGEE. Between the trimmed V and J ends, which lost 3 bases and 0 bases, there was a span of 19 bases. The CDR3 sequence is 19 residues long.

This chain joins TRBV10-2 and TRBJ2-1; possible D gene TRBD2, 6 bases. Trimming took 6 bases from V and 7 from J, leaving 16 bases between them. The length of the CDR3 is 14 residues. Germline assignment: CDR1 WSHSY and CDR2 SAAADI. Here the CDR3 DNA reads TGCGCCAGCAGCGACGGGAGTAGTAGGAATGAGCAGTTCTTC. Protein product: CASSDGSSRNEQFF.

CDR3 loop: CSVDHLAGERYGSYNEQFF. The DNA for the CDR3 is TGCAGCGTCGACCATCTAGCGGGAGAGAGGTATGGCTCCTACAATGAGCAGTTCTTC. This chain joins TRBV29-1 and TRBJ2-1; 10 bases align to TRBD2. This CDR3 has 19 residues. The trim removed 6 bases at V and 0 bases at J, leaving 17 bases unmatched. Germline CDR1 is SQVTM and CDR2 is ANQGSEA.

V and J are TRBV5-1 and TRBJ1-6; tentatively, D is TRBD1 (6 bases). CDR1 and CDR2 (germline): SGHRS, YFSETQ. This CDR3 comprises 19 residues. The V and J ends lost 2 bases and 5 bases respectively, with 23 bases between them. Here the CDR3 DNA reads TGCGCCAGCAGCTTACAACCCAGCTTCCCGGGACATGATAATTCACCCCTCCACTTT. Translated, it gives CASSLQPSFPGHDNSPLHF.

This chain uses TRBV5-1 with TRBJ1-3; D uncertain. V was trimmed by 1 base and J by 1 base, leaving 12 bases between them. The CDR3 loop spans 16 amino acids. CDR1 SGHRS and CDR2 YFSETQ come from the germline V gene. CDR3 loop: CASSLPTTGSGNTIYF. CDR3 bases: TGCGCCAGCAGCTTGCCGACGACGGGATCTGGAAACACCATATATTTT.

This chain connects TRBV5-1 to TRBJ2-5; D is possibly TRBD1 (5 bases). The V end lost 1 base, the J end lost 5 bases, and 9 bases lay between the germline ends. The germline gives CDR1 SGHRS, CDR2 YFSETQ. The CDR3 consists of 13 residues. For the CDR3, the DNA is TGCGCCAGCAGCTTGTGGGGCGAGGAGACCCAGTACTTC. It is translated as CASSLWGEETQYF.

This clone was picked up a small number of times. The chain combines TRBV7-2 with TRBJ1-2; D is undetermined. The CDR3 runs to 14 residues. The germline V and J ends were trimmed by 4 bases and 1 base, with 10 bases remaining between them. In germline, CDR1 is SGHTA, CDR2 FQGNSA. The CDR3 DNA follows: TGTGCCAGCAGCTCTTCCGGGGATAACTATGGCTACACCTTC. Translated: CASSSSGDNYGYTF. The whole variable domain, filled in from reference TRBV7-2 and TRBJ1-2, reads GAGVSQSPSNKVTEKGKDVELRCDPISGHTALYWYRQSLGQGLEFLIYFQGNSAPDKSGLPSDRFSAERTGGSVSTLTIQRTQQEDSAVYLCASSSSGDNYGYTFGSGTRLTVV.

With regard to this clone: Other DNA sequences within the sample encode an identical CDR3. This sequence joins TRBV6-6 and TRBJ2-7; no clear D gene. Germline CDR1 reads MNHNY; CDR2 reads SVGAGI (reference sequence). The CDR3 length is 14 residues. V shed 0 bases and J shed 0 bases, with 6 bases lying between them. CDR3 sequence reads: CASSYSGNSYEQYF. The CDR3 bases are TGTGCCAGCAGTTACTCTGGAAACTCCTACGAGCAGTACTTC.

The V and J genes are TRBV7-6 and TRBJ2-6; 11 nucleotides line up with TRBD2. The trim removed 1 base at V and 1 base at J, leaving 0 bases unmatched. CDR3 size: 17 residues. Germline V gives CDR1 SGHVS, CDR2 FNYEAQ. The CDR3: CASSLGLAGSGANVLTF. The CDR3 bases are TGTGCCAGCAGCTTAGGACTAGCGGGGTCTGGGGCCAACGTCCTGACTTTC.

This rearrangement joins TRBV28 to TRBJ2-6; TRBD2 is a possible D gene (6 bases). V was pared by 5 bases and J by 9 bases, with 17 bases between. CDR1 is MDHEN, CDR2 SYDVKM, per germline. CDR3 length equals 15 residues. CDR3 region: CASSIGTELDNVLTF. CDR3 sequence (DNA): TGTGCCAGCAGTATCGGGACTGAATTGGACAACGTCCTGACTTTC.

This clone occurred once. This sequence joins TRBV6-1 and TRBJ1-2, with D possibly TRBD1 on 5 matching bases. Trimming took off 4 bases at V and 4 bases at J, with 16 bases between the two ends. Germline lookup yields CDR1 MNHNS and CDR2 SASEGT. CDR3 length: 15 amino acids. The CDR3 DNA reads as TGTGCCAGCAGTGGGGGGAGTCCCTGGCTCTATGGCTACACCTTC. This sequence encodes CASSGGSPWLYGYTF.

The chain has TRBV4-1 and TRBJ2-7; D call uncertain. V was pared by 4 bases and J by 3 bases, with 10 bases between. The CDR3 totals 13 residues. Germline CDR1 is MGHRA and CDR2 is YSYEKL. The CDR3 loop is CASSPKSGYEQYF. The CDR3 DNA reads TGCGCCAGCAGCCCAAAGTCGGGCTACGAGCAGTACTTC.

The J gene is TRBJ1-1, the V gene TRBV11-2, with D possibly TRBD1 on 6 matching bases. Per the germline V gene, CDR1 is SGHAT and CDR2 is FQNNGV. V was pared by 1 base and J by 10 bases, with 22 bases between. This CDR3 region has 16 residues. CDR3 in DNA: TGTGCCAGCAGCTTAGGGAAGGACAGCTCCTTTAGGGGAGCTTTCTTT. Protein: CASSLGKDSSFRGAFF.

The table lists this clone with a count of one. The chain links TRBV13 to TRBJ2-1; D might be TRBD1 or TRBD2, each matching 5 bases. There are 15 residues in the CDR3. V was pared by 3 bases and J by 6 bases, with 15 bases between. Germline V lookup: CDR1 PRHDT, CDR2 FYEKMQ (reference sequence). For the CDR3, the DNA is TGTGCCAGCAGCTTGTGGGACCACCCCCGCAATGAGCAGTTCTTC. Amino acids: CASSLWDHPRNEQFF.

This clone was counted only a few times. The rearrangement links TRBV29-1 to TRBJ1-5; D is unclear. Germline V gene data show CDR1 as SQVTM and CDR2 as ANQGSEA. CDR3 size: 14 residues. V lost 8 bases, J lost 1 base, and 15 bases lay in between. CDR3 sequence: CSHPRAVSNQPQHF. The CDR3 nucleotides read TGCAGCCATCCGAGGGCGGTAAGCAATCAGCCCCAGCATTTT.

The chain joins TRBV4-3 to TRBJ2-5; D assignment may be TRBD1 or TRBD2 (6 bases each). This CDR3 is 14 amino acids long. The V end lost 3 bases, the J end lost 3 bases, and 11 bases lay between the germline ends. Per the germline V gene, CDR1 is LGHNA and CDR2 is YSLEER. CDR3 loop: CASSQEGHKETQYF. Written as DNA, the CDR3 is TGCGCCAGCAGCCAGGAGGGACACAAAGAGACCCAGTACTTC.

The genes are TRBV6-5 and TRBJ2-7; D is ambiguous. The CDR3 extends over 14 amino acids. Trimming cost V 0 bases and J 4 bases, with 10 bases left between them. CDR1 and CDR2 (germline): MNHEY, SVGAGI. CDR3 amino acids: CASSYSVRNYEQYF. DNA for the CDR3: TGTGCCAGCAGTTACTCGGTCCGGAATTACGAGCAGTACTTC.

This chain connects TRBV19 to TRBJ1-2, with a weak D call TRBD1 (5 bases). V was shortened by 3 bases and J by 4 bases, with 15 bases between the two germline ends. Germline CDR1 reads LNHDA; CDR2 reads SQIVND (reference sequence). The CDR3 totals 15 residues. CDR3 sequence: CASSMPSGGGYGYTF. In DNA, the CDR3 is TGTGCCAGTAGTATGCCATCAGGTGGGGGCTATGGCTACACCTTC.

V and J are TRBV5-5 and TRBJ2-7, with a possible D match to TRBD2 (6 bases). This CDR3 spans 16 amino acids. The germline gives CDR1 SGHKS, CDR2 YYEKEE (reference sequence). Deletions cut 4 bases from V and 3 bases from J, with 20 bases between. The CDR3 DNA reads as TGTGCCAGCAGCGCGGTTGGAGGGCCGACCCTCTACGAGCAGTACTTC. It specifies CASSAVGGPTLYEQYF.

The chain carries TRBV10-3 and TRBJ1-1; tentatively, D is TRBD1 (5 bases). V was trimmed by 8 bases and J by 3 bases, leaving 7 bases between them. In germline, CDR1 is ENHRY, CDR2 SYGVKD. The CDR3 has 11 amino acids. In DNA, the CDR3 is TGTGCCATCCAGGGAGACACTGAAGCTTTCTTT. Protein product: CAIQGDTEAFF.

This sequence joins TRBV27 and TRBJ2-2, with 7 bases matching TRBD2. V lost 4 bases and J lost 6; bases outside the gene matches: 8. This CDR3 has 15 amino acids. Germline CDR1 reads MNHEY; CDR2 reads SMNVEV (reference sequence). The CDR3 nucleotides are TGTGCCAGCAGTTCCCGGGAGGCCCCCCCCGGGGAGCTGTTTTTT. Translated, it gives CASSSREAPPGELFF.

A single count supports this clone. The J gene is TRBJ2-5, the V gene TRBV29-1; maybe TRBD2 (6 bases). The CDR3 sequence is 12 residues long. Trimming pared 6 bases from V and 4 bases from J, leaving 12 bases between. Germline CDR1 is SQVTM and CDR2 is ANQGSEA. DNA of the CDR3: TGCAGCGTCGTGACTAGTTCAGAGACCCAGTACTTC. This encodes CSVVTSSETQYF. The full variable domain, its missing parts supplied by reference TRBV29-1 and TRBJ2-5, is SAVISQKPSRDICQRGTSLTIQCQVDSQVTMMFWYRQQPGQSLTLIATANQGSEATYESGFVIDKFPISRPNLTFSTLTVSNMSPEDSSIYLCSVVTSSETQYFGPGTRLLVL.

The chain is built from TRBV4-3 and TRBJ2-4, with TRBD1 matching over 9 bases. The J segment lost 5 bases and the V segment lost 2 bases, leaving 1 base of the junction unmatched. The germline V gene encodes CDR1 LGHNA and CDR2 YSLEER. The CDR3 is 14 residues long. This chain's CDR3 is CASSQRTGENIQYF. The CDR3 DNA reads as TGCGCCAGCAGCCAAAGGACAGGGGAAAACATTCAGTACTTC.

This clone was seen just once. This chain uses TRBV7-9 with TRBJ2-1, with TRBD2 matching 9 bases. Germline V gene sequence: CDR1 SEHNR, CDR2 FQNEAQ (reference sequence). The CDR3 runs 16 residues. Germline trimming cut 7 bases from V and 4 bases from J; bases unmatched to any gene: 11. The CDR3: CASTSQKTSGYNEQFF. CDR3 nucleotides: TGTGCCAGCACGTCCCAAAAGACTAGCGGATACAATGAGCAGTTCTTC.

V and J are TRBV7-3 and TRBJ2-1, with D unresolved. The V end was cut by 4 bases, the J end by 7 bases, with 17 bases between. Germline CDR1 reads SGHTA; CDR2 reads FQGTGA. The CDR3 runs 15 residues. CDR3 sequence reads: CASSSALRKWNEQFF. The CDR3 nucleotides are TGTGCCAGCAGCTCTGCCTTGAGGAAATGGAATGAGCAGTTCTTC. Based on the CDR3 plus reference TRBV7-3 and TRBJ2-1, the full variable domain is GAGVSQTPSNKVTEKGKYVELRCDPISGHTALYWYRQSLGQGPEFLIYFQGTGAADDSGLPNDRFFAVRPEGSVSTLKIQRTERGDSAVYLCASSSALRKWNEQFFGPGTRLTVL.

The chain employs TRBV4-3 and TRBJ2-2; TRBD2 agrees at 14 bases. The CDR3 is made up of 20 amino acids. CDR1 is LGHNA and CDR2 is YSLEER in the germline V gene. Trimming took 3 bases from V and 5 from J; bases not matched to a gene: 14. The CDR3 sequence is CASSQGQAGLAGVGTGELFF. Written as DNA, the CDR3 is TGCGCCAGCAGCCAGGGACAAGCGGGACTAGCGGGAGTGGGTACCGGGGAGCTGTTTTTT.